A selection of T cell receptor beta chains follows, all from one sample in a study of naive and memory T cell subsets. TCRdb called the 5' RACE reads again in MiXCR, with one record for every CDR3 protein. The sample carries more than 45,000 distinct CDR3 sequences, around 7.7% recorded once. These receptors came from a male donor in good health. The CDR3 runs from the conserved cysteine through the conserved F or W. The D gene is left open where the match is weak. Size is omitted from some rows. Given values are once, few, many or a class for expanded clones.

D gene	clone size	J gene	V gene	CDR3 DNA	CDR3 protein
TRBD2	many	TRBJ2-1	TRBV6-5	TGTGCCAGCAGTTACTTGGCGGGAGGGGAGAACAATGAGCAGTTCTTC	CASSYLAGGENNEQFF
NA	few	TRBJ2-3	TRBV4-1	TGCGCCAGCAGCGGACTGGAGGGATTTAGCACAGATACGCAGTATTTT	CASSGLEGFSTDTQYF
NA	few	TRBJ2-6	TRBV12-3/TRBV12-4	TGTGCCAGCCACTCAGGGTTTGAGGCCAACGTCCTGACTTTC	CASHSGFEANVLTF
NA	few	TRBJ2-7	TRBV29-1	TGCAGCGTTGTTTTGCCGGGTTCCTACGAGCAGTACTTC	CSVVLPGSYEQYF
NA	few	TRBJ2-1	TRBV6-4	TGTGCCAGCAGTGTGAGCGGGTTCAATGAGCAGTTCTTC	CASSVSGFNEQFF
NA	many	TRBJ1-1	TRBV6-5	TGTGCCAGCAGCCCCGCGGGGGGCTACACTGAAGCTTTCTTT	CASSPAGGYTEAFF
TRBD2	few	TRBJ2-3	TRBV6-5	TGTGCCAGCAGTTACGACATTGGTGTAGCGGGGGGGCCAGGCACAGATACGCAGTATTTT	CASSYDIGVAGGPGTDTQYF
NA	few	TRBJ1-5	TRBV20-1	TGCAGTGCTTCCCCGTCGGGGGAGGGGCAGCCCCAGCATTTT	CSASPSGEGQPQHF
TRBD2	many	TRBJ2-3	TRBV11-3	TGTGCCAGCAGCTTAGGGACTAGCGGGAGGTCGGATACGCAGTATTTT	CASSLGTSGRSDTQYF
NA	NA	TRBJ2-2	TRBV5-1	TGCGCCAGCAGCTTACCGGGGGCGAACACCGGGGAGCTGTTTTTT	CASSLPGANTGELFF
TRBD1	many	TRBJ1-1	TRBV6-2/TRBV6-3	TGTGCCAGCAGTTTAGGACAGGGAAACACTGAAGCTTTCTTT	CASSLGQGNTEAFF
NA	many	TRBJ2-6	TRBV5-1	TGCGCCAGCAGCTTTTGGGGAGCAACTGGGGCCAACGTCCTGACTTTC	CASSFWGATGANVLTF
TRBD1	many	TRBJ2-4	TRBV10-3	TGTGCCACGTCGACAGGGAACATTCAGTACTTC	CATSTGNIQYF
NA	many	TRBJ2-7	TRBV6-1	TGTGCCAGCAGCGACCCCGACCGGTCCTACGAGCAGTACTTC	CASSDPDRSYEQYF
TRBD2	few	TRBJ2-2	TRBV5-5	TGTGCCAGCAGCCTACGCGGACTAGCGGGGGGGCTCGTCGCCGGGGAGCTGTTTTTT	CASSLRGLAGGLVAGELFF
NA	few	TRBJ1-1	TRBV29-1	TGCAGCGTTGTTAGGGGAACCATGAACACTGAAGCTTTCTTT	CSVVRGTMNTEAFF
TRBD1	few	TRBJ1-1	TRBV6-5	TGTGCCAGCTACAGGGGGACTGAAGCTTTCTTT	CASYRGTEAFF
NA	NA	TRBJ1-1	TRBV16	TGTGCCAGCAGCCAATCGGGAAGTCAAGCTTTCTTT	CASSQSGSQAFF
NA	NA	TRBJ2-7	TRBV14	TGTGCCAGCAGCCAGAGCTACGAGGAGCAGTACTTC	CASSQSYEEQYF
TRBD1	many	TRBJ2-1	TRBV12-3/TRBV12-4	TGTGCCAGCAGTAACAGGGGGCCCGGGGATGAGCAGTTCTTC	CASSNRGPGDEQFF
NA	NA	TRBJ1-5	TRBV12-3/TRBV12-4	TGTGCCAGCAGTTTAGCTGTGGAACAGCCCCAGCATTTT	CASSLAVEQPQHF
NA	few	TRBJ2-5	TRBV5-4	TGTGCCAGCAGCCGTCCCGCTGCGGGGGCGCGGGAAGAGACCCAGTACTTC	CASSRPAAGAREETQYF
NA	NA	TRBJ2-5	TRBV4-1	TGCGCCAGCAGCCCGCTGACAGAGTACCAAGAGACCCAGTACTTC	CASSPLTEYQETQYF
NA	few	TRBJ2-1	TRBV11-1	TGTGCCAGCAGCTTAGGTGCAGTCGGCTCCTACAATGAGCAGTTCTTC	CASSLGAVGSYNEQFF
NA	many	TRBJ2-7	TRBV11-2	TGTGCCAGCAGCACCCCCCGGCAGGATCCTTACGAGCAGTACTTC	CASSTPRQDPYEQYF
NA	NA	TRBJ2-2	TRBV29-1	TGCAGCGCCGCGGACAGCACCGGGGAGCTGTTTTTT	CSAADSTGELFF
TRBD2	few	TRBJ2-3	TRBV3-1	TGTGCCAGCAGACCTAGCGGATCGAACACAGATACGCAGTATTTT	CASRPSGSNTDTQYF
TRBD1	many	TRBJ2-7	TRBV20-1	TGCAGTGCTAGAGATCTTAAGGGGGCGGGCGAGCAGTACTTC	CSARDLKGAGEQYF
TRBD1	many	TRBJ1-2	TRBV4-1	TGCGCCAGCAGCCAAGAAGGGGGACAGAACTATGGCTACACCTTC	CASSQEGGQNYGYTF
NA	few	TRBJ1-5	TRBV7-9	TGTGCCAGCAGCCTGGGACCCTATAGCAATCAGCCCCAGCATTTT	CASSLGPYSNQPQHF
TRBD1	many	TRBJ2-5	TRBV5-1	TGCGCCAGCAGCTCCGGACAGGTTCTACAAGAGACCCAGTACTTC	CASSSGQVLQETQYF
TRBD2	few	TRBJ2-1	TRBV7-8	TGTGCCAGCAGCTTACCCCGGAGACTAGCCGTGGGGAATGAGCAGTTCTTC	CASSLPRRLAVGNEQFF
NA	few	TRBJ2-2	TRBV6-6	TGTGCCAGCAGTTGGAAGACTGTGGACCGGAACACCGGGGAGCTGTTTTTT	CASSWKTVDRNTGELFF
TRBD1	many	TRBJ2-7	TRBV11-2	TGTGCCAGCAGCTCAGTGACAGGGTCCCGTCACTACGAGCAGTACTTC	CASSSVTGSRHYEQYF
NA	few	TRBJ2-5	TRBV5-1	TGCGCCAGCAGGCCCGGGTTCGCCGGGGAGACCCAGTACTTC	CASRPGFAGETQYF
NA	few	TRBJ2-1	TRBV6-5	TGTGCCAGCAGTTACTTAGCGGTCCCCTACAATGAGCAGTTCTTC	CASSYLAVPYNEQFF
NA	NA	TRBJ1-2	TRBV27	TGTGCCAGCAGTTTAGGGACGGATGTAGGCTACACCTTC	CASSLGTDVGYTF
NA	many	TRBJ1-6	TRBV4-1	TGCGCCAGCAGCCAAGAAGGGGGTAACAATTCACCCCTCCACTTT	CASSQEGGNNSPLHF
NA	NA	TRBJ1-5	TRBV10-3	TGTGCCATCGGACCAAGCAATCAGCCCCAGCATTTT	CAIGPSNQPQHF
TRBD1	many	TRBJ2-5	TRBV6-5	TGTGCCAGCAGTTACTCAGGACAGGGGGGGACCCAGTACTTC	CASSYSGQGGTQYF
NA	many	TRBJ2-1	TRBV19	TGTGCCAGTAGTGCTCGTGGTTGGGGCAATGAGCAGTTCTTC	CASSARGWGNEQFF
TRBD2	NA	TRBJ2-7	TRBV10-3	TGTGCCATCAGTGGGAGTTGGGGACAGGGGACTAGCGGGAGAGGGTCCTACGAGCAGTACTTC	CAISGSWGQGTSGRGSYEQYF
TRBD1	many	TRBJ2-7	TRBV29-1	TGCAGCGTCGCGGCCGGGACAGGGGGCTTATACGAGCAGTACTTC	CSVAAGTGGLYEQYF
NA	NA	TRBJ2-7	TRBV28	TGTGCCAGCAGTTCGGCGGACTCCCATGTTTTCTACGAGCAGTACTTC	CASSSADSHVFYEQYF
NA	few	TRBJ2-2	TRBV2	TGTGCCAGCAGGGGGGGCGACAGCCACACCGGGGAGCTGTTTTTT	CASRGGDSHTGELFF